The clone carrying this TCR beta chain was recorded many times. Its antigen remains unknown. The data were taken from a study of T cells in Graves' hyperthyroidism and ophthalmopathy. Study-wide results and caveats: Ophthalmopathy was model-predicted a median roughly six months pre-onset. Most expanded thyroid clonotypes above 0.001 also appeared in blood.

Each diagnosis was grounded in clinical symptoms, serum thyroxine and TRAb, thyroid ultrasound, and orbital computed tomography. RNA transcripts provided the source from which TCR beta CDR3 regions were amplified. Primed by the HTBI set, a first-round RT-PCR was run on the TCR CDR3. TCRdb re-called the multiplex PCR reads with MiXCR, one entry per CDR3 protein. The top ten clones hold about a sixth of a sample with around 480,000 distinct CDR3 sequences, over 13% of them seen once. Per germline, CDR1 SNHLY and CDR2 FYNNEI. The CDR3 runs 13 residues. Between the trimmed V and J ends, which lost 7 bases and 4 bases, there was a span of 14 bases.

V is TRBV2 and J is TRBJ2-7, with D possibly being TRBD2 (6 bases). The TCR sequence derives from a woman aged 18-30 years with Graves' hyperthyroidism. The sequencing sample was made of blood. CDR3 residues: CASTATGGYEQYF. CDR3 sequence (DNA): TGTGCCAGCACAGCAACCGGGGGTTACGAGCAGTACTTC.